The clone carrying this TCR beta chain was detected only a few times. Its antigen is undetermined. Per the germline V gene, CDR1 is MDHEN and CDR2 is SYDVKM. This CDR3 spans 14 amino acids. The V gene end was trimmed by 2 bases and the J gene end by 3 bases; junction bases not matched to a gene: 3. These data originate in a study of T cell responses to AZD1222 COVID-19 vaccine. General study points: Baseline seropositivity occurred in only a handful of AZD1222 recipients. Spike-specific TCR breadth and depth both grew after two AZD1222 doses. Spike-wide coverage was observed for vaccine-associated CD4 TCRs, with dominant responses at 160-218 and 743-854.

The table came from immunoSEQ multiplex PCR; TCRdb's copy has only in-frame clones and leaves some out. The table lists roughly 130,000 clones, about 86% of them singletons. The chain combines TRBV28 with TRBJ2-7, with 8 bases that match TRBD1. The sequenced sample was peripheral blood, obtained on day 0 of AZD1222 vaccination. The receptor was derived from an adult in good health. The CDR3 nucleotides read TGTGCCAGCAGTTTACCAGGGGGCTTCTACGAGCAGTACTTC. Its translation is CASSLPGGFYEQYF.